Below, 3 T cell receptor beta chains from the same sample are listed, as sequenced in a study of T cell responses to AZD1222 COVID-19 vaccine. Sequencing was performed with immunoSEQ multiplex PCR; in TCRdb, only in-frame clones are kept and a portion is missing. The sample has 150,000 to 200,000 clones; 92% are singletons. The sequences come from peripheral blood, collected 28 days after the second AZD1222 dose. These receptors were obtained from an adult who received the AZD1222 COVID-19 vaccine.

V and J are TRBV29-1 and TRBJ1-1; 8 bases match TRBD1. Germline V lookup: CDR1 SQVTM, CDR2 ANQGSEA. The CDR3 runs 13 residues. With V trimmed by 5 bases and J by 4 bases, 6 bases remained unmatched. The CDR3 region is CSVTDGQGTEAFF. The CDR3 DNA is TGCAGCGTTACGGACGGACAGGGCACTGAAGCTTTCTTT.

CDR3 nucleotides: TGTGCCAGCAGCTTACTAGGGGCACAGAACACCGGGGAGCTGTTTTTT. Its protein product is CASSLLGAQNTGELFF. The chain employs TRBV11-2 and TRBJ2-2; possible D gene TRBD1, 5 bases. The germline V and J ends were trimmed by 2 bases and 1 base, with 11 bases remaining between them. CDR1 is SGHAT, CDR2 FQNNGV, per germline. This CDR3 is 16 amino acids long.

The chain has TRBV14 and TRBJ1-6, with TRBD1 as a possible D gene (5 bases). CDR1 and CDR2 from the germline V gene are SGHDN and FVKESK. CDR3 length: 17 residues. The V end was cut by 0 bases, the J end by 4 bases, with 13 bases between. The CDR3 loop reads CASSQDVGRSYNSPLHF. As DNA, the CDR3 is TGTGCCAGCAGCCAAGATGTGGGACGATCTTATAATTCACCCCTCCACTTT. Full variable domain (missing parts from reference TRBV14 and TRBJ1-6): EAGVTQFPSHSVIEKGQTVTLRCDPISGHDNLYWYRRVMGKEIKFLLHFVKESKQDESGMPNNRFLAERTGGTYSTLKVQPAELEDSGVYFCASSQDVGRSYNSPLHFGNGTRLTVT.